Reported below is one TCR beta chain. Germline-derived CDR1 and CDR2 are LNHDA and SQIVND (reference sequence). The V and J ends lost 6 bases and 14 bases respectively, with 14 bases between them. This CDR3 spans 12 amino acids. This record comes from a study of shared clonotypes between healthy human individuals. Profiled with immunoSEQ multiplex PCR; TCRdb holds only in-frame clones, not every one. Of more than 1 million clones listed, about four fifths are singletons. The sample consisted of memory CD4+ T cells from PBMCs. The subset here: CD45RA-negative fraction. This sequence originates from a man younger than 30 in good health. Some clones in this sample may be carry-over from other donors' samples. The chain recombines TRBV19 with TRBJ1-6, with unresolved D. DNA of the CDR3: TGTGCCAGTAGCCCAGCAGGCTTTACCCTCCACTTT. Protein: CASSPAGFTLHF.